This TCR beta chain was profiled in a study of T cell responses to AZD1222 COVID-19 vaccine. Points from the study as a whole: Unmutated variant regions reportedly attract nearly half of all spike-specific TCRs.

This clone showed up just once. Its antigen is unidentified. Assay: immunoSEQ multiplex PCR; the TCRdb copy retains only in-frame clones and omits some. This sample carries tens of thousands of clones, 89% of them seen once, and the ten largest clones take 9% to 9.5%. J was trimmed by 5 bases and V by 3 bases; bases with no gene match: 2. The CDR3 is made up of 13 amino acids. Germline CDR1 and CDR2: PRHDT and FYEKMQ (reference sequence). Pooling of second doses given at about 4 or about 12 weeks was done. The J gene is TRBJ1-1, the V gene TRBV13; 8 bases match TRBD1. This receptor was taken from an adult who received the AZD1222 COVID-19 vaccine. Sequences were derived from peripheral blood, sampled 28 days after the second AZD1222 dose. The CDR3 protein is CASSLDRETEAFF. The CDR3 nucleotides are TGTGCCAGCAGCTTGGACAGGGAGACTGAAGCTTTCTTT. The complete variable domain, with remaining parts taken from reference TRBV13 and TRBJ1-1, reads AAGVIQSPRHLIKEKRETATLKCYPIPRHDTVYWYQQGPGQDPQFLISFYEKMQSDKGSIPDRFSAQQFSDYHSELNMSSLELGDSALYFCASSLDRETEAFFGQGTRLTVV.